This T cell receptor beta chain was found in a study of shared clonotypes between healthy human individuals. Study results and limitations: In general, naive subsets displayed greater estimated richness than memory subsets did. Inspection by rarefaction showed sorted-subset sequencing to be incomplete despite large depth.

Clones were sequenced by immunoSEQ multiplex PCR, and TCRdb holds only the in-frame ones, with some missing. The sample has roughly 760,000 clones; less than 85% are singletons. In germline, CDR1 is SNHLY, CDR2 FYNNEI. CDR3 length: 15 residues. Trimming took off 2 bases at V and 7 bases at J, with 15 bases between the two ends. Note on this clone: What it recognizes is unknown.

The clonotype comes from a woman aged 25 to 39 in good health. Sequenced material: memory CD4+ T cells sorted from blood. Subset given: CD45RA-negative fraction. The rearrangement links TRBV2 to TRBJ2-1; perhaps TRBD1 as D (6 bases). CDR3 protein: CASSEQGIGTNEQFF. The CDR3 nucleotides read TGTGCCAGCAGTGAACAGGGGATAGGTACAAATGAGCAGTTCTTC.